These 5 T cell receptor beta chains were all obtained from the same sample, sequenced in a study of Graves' ophthalmopathy and Graves' hyperthyroidism. Amplification of the TCR beta CDR3 regions used RNA transcripts (as template). The first round was an RT-PCR with HTBI primers, and the second round was a multiplex PCR. MiXCR, run by TCRdb on the multiplex PCR reads, gives a single entry per CDR3 protein. Of approximately 1.2 million distinct CDR3 sequences listed, roughly 35% are singletons. Sequencing was done on a sample of peripheral blood or thyroid tissue (not recorded which). Receptor source: an adult man with Graves' hyperthyroidism.

This chain joins TRBV6-5 and TRBJ2-7; 8 nucleotides align to TRBD2. V lost 5 bases to trimming and J lost 2 bases; unmatched junction nucleotides: 5. CDR1 is MNHEY, CDR2 SVGAGI, per germline. This CDR3 region has 14 residues. The CDR3 sequence: CASSHREGAYEQYF. CDR3 coding DNA: TGTGCCAGCAGTCACCGGGAGGGGGCCTACGAGCAGTACTTC.

In its sample, this clonotype was seen a few times. This chain joins TRBV4-1 and TRBJ2-2, with a possible D match to TRBD1 (6 bases). Per the germline V gene, CDR1 is MGHRA and CDR2 is YSYEKL. Deletions cut 7 bases from V and 7 bases from J, with 13 bases between. This CDR3 contains 13 residues. This chain's CDR3 is CASTEGEGGELFF. CDR3 bases: TGCGCCAGCACTGAGGGGGAAGGCGGGGAGCTGTTTTTT.

The table lists this clonotype with many counts. The genes are TRBV12-3 or TRBV12-4 and TRBJ1-3; D gene unclear. This CDR3 spans 14 amino acids. V lost 10 bases, J lost 0 bases, and 13 bases lay in between. CDR3 DNA sequence: TGTGCCACTTGTCCCATCAGCTCTGGAAACACCATATATTTT. It specifies CATCPISSGNTIYF.

This clonotype appeared many times. The gene calls are TRBV9 and TRBJ1-2, with TRBD1 matching 7 bases. CDR1 is SGDLS and CDR2 is YYNGEE in the germline V gene. The V gene end was trimmed by 3 bases and the J gene end by 4 bases; junction bases not matched to a gene: 3. The CDR3 runs 13 residues. The CDR3 bases are TGTGCCAGCAGCGGTGGGGACAGCTATGGCTACACCTTC. As protein: CASSGGDSYGYTF.

The V call is TRBV30, the J call TRBJ2-5; a possible D gene is TRBD2 (5 bases). The V end was cut by 4 bases, the J end by 4 bases, with 10 bases between. Germline CDR1 is GTSNPN and CDR2 is SVGIG (reference sequence). The CDR3 runs 12 residues. The CDR3 protein is CAWNPRGETQYF. DNA of the CDR3: TGTGCCTGGAATCCTCGGGGAGAGACCCAGTACTTC.